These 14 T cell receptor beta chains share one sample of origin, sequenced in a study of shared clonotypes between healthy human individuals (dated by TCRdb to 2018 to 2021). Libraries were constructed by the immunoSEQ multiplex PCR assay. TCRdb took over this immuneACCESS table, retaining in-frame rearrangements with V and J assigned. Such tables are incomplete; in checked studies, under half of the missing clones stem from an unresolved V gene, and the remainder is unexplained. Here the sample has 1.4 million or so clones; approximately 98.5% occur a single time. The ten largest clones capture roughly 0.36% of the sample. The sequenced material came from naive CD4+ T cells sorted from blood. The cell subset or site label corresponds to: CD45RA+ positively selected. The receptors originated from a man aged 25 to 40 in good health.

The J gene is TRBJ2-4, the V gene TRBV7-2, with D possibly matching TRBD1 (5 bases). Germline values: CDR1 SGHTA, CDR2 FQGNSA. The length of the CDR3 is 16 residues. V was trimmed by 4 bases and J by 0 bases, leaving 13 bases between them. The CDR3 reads CASSSNRNLAKNIQYF. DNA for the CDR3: TGTGCCAGCAGCTCAAACAGGAACCTAGCCAAAAACATTCAGTACTTC. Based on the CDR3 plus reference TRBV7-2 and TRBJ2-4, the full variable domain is GAGVSQSPSNKVTEKGKDVELRCDPISGHTALYWYRQSLGQGLEFLIYFQGNSAPDKSGLPSDRFSAERTGGSVSTLTIQRTQQEDSAVYLCASSSNRNLAKNIQYFGAGTRLSVL.

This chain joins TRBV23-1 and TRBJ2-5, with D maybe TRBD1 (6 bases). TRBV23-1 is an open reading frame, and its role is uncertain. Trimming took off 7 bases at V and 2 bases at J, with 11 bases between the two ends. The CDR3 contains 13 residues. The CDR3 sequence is CASIKDRQETQYF. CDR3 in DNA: TGCGCCAGCATAAAGGACAGACAAGAGACCCAGTACTTC.

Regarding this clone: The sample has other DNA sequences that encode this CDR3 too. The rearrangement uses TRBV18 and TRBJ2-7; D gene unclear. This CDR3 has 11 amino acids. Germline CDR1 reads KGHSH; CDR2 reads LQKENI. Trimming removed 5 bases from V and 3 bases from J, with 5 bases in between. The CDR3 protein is CASSGVYEQYF. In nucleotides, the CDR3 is TGTGCCAGCTCAGGAGTCTACGAGCAGTACTTC.

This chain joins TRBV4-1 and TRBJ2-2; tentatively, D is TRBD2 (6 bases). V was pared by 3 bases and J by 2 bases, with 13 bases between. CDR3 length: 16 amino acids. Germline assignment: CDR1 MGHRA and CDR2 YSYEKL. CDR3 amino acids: CASSHGRGGNTGELFF. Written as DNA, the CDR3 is TGCGCCAGCAGCCATGGGCGGGGAGGTAACACCGGGGAGCTGTTTTTT.

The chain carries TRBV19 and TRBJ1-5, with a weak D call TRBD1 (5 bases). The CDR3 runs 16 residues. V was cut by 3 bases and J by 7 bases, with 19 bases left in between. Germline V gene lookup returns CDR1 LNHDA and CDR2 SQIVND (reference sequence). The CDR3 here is CASSMIRGRAGQPQHF. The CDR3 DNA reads TGTGCCAGTAGTATGATTAGGGGCAGGGCTGGACAGCCCCAGCATTTT. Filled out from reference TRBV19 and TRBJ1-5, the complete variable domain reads DGGITQSPKYLFRKEGQNVTLSCEQNLNHDAMYWYRQDPGQGLRLIYYSQIVNDFQKGDIAEGYSVSREKKESFPLTVTSAQKNPTAFYLCASSMIRGRAGQPQHFGDGTRLSIL.

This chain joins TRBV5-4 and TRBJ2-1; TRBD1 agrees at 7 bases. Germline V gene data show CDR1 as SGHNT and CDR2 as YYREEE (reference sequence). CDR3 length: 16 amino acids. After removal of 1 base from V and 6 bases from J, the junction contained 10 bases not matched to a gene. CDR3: CASSLQGTAAPNEQFF. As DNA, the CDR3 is TGTGCCAGCAGCTTGCAGGGGACAGCCGCTCCCAATGAGCAGTTCTTC. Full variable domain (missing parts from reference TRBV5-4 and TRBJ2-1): ETGVTQSPTHLIKTRGQQVTLRCSSQSGHNTVSWYQQALGQGPQFIFQYYREEENGRGNFPPRFSGLQFPNYSSELNVNALELDDSALYLCASSLQGTAAPNEQFFGPGTRLTVL.

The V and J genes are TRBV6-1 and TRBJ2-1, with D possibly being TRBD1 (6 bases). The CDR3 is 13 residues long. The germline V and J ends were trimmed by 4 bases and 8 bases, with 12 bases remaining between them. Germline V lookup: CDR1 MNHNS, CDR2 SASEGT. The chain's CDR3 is CASSVQGGDEQFF. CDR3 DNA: TGTGCCAGCAGTGTACAGGGTGGGGATGAGCAGTTCTTC.

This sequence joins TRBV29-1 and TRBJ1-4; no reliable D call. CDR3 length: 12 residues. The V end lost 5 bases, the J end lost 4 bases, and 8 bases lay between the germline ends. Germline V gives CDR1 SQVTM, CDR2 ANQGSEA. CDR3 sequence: CSVRQSNEKLFF. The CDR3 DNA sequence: TGCAGCGTTCGCCAGAGTAATGAAAAACTGTTTTTT.

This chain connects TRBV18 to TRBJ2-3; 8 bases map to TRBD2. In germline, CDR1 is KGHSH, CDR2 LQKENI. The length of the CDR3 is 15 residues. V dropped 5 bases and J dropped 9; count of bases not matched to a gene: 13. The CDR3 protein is CASSSVGQSGGTQYF. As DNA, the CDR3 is TGTGCCAGCTCATCGGTCGGACAGTCGGGAGGGACGCAGTATTTT.

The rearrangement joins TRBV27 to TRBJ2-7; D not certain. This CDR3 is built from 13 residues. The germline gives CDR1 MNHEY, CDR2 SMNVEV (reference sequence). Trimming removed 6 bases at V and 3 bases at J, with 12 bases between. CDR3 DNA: TGTGCCAGCAGCGGAGTGGGGTTCTACGAGCAGTACTTC. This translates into CASSGVGFYEQYF.

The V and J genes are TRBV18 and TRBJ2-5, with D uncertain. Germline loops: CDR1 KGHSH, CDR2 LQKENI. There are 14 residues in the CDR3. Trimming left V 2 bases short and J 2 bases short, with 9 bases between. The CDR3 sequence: CASSPFRAQETQYF. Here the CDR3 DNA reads TGTGCCAGCTCACCATTCCGGGCTCAAGAGACCCAGTACTTC.

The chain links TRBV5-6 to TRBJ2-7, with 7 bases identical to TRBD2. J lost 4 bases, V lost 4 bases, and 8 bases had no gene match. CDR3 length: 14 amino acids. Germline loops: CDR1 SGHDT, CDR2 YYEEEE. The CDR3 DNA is TGTGCCAGCAGCAGACTAGCTGGGTCGTACGAGCAGTACTTC. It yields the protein CASSRLAGSYEQYF.

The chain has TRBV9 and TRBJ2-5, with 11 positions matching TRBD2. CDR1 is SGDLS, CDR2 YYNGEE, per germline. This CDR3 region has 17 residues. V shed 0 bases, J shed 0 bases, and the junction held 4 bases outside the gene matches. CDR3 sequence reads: CASSVGLAGSYQETQYF. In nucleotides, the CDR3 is TGTGCCAGCAGCGTAGGACTAGCGGGATCGTACCAAGAGACCCAGTACTTC.

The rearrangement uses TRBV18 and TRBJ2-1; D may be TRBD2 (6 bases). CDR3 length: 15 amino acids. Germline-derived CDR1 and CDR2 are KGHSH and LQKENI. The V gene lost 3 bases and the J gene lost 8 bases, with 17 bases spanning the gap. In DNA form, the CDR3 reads TGTGCCAGCTCACCCCAACTAGCAAAAGGGGATGAGCAGTTCTTC. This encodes CASSPQLAKGDEQFF.